Listed here is a single T cell receptor beta chain. This entry is derived from a study of blood T cell repertoires in COVID-19. Sequenced by immunoSEQ multiplex PCR; TCRdb stores in-frame clones only, minus some. The repertoire holds around 140,000 clones, with 65% to 90% as singletons. The CDR3 spans 13 residues. V was cut by 5 bases and J by 2 bases, with 9 bases left in between. Germline V CDR1 and CDR2: ENHRY, SYGVKD. The chain uses TRBV10-3 and TRBJ1-2; D unclear. Source material: peripheral blood. This receptor was obtained from a woman aged 60 to 75 with active or convalescent COVID-19. The CDR3, as DNA: TGTGCCATCAGTTACGGCGGGAACTATGGCTACACCTTC. It specifies CAISYGGNYGYTF.